The rows below give T cell receptor beta chains drawn from one sample of a study of cytomegalovirus exposure and HLA in healthy donors. Assay: immunoSEQ multiplex PCR; the TCRdb copy retains only in-frame clones and omits some. This listing includes fewer than 100,000 clones. Material: PBMCs. The receptors here all came from a man over 45 in good health and CMV-seronegative. Both conserved end residues are part of each CDR3. The order of the fields is J gene, V gene, D gene, CDR3 DNA, CDR3 protein. A D gene is named only where the DNA matches it firmly.

>TRBJ1-2|TRBV5-1|TRBD1
TGCGCCAGCAGCTTCCAGACAGGGGGCGTTGGCTACACCTTC
CASSFQTGGVGYTF
>TRBJ1-1|TRBV29-1|.
TGCAGCGTTATGGGCAGTCTGAACACTGAAGCTTTCTTT
CSVMGSLNTEAFF
>TRBJ1-5|TRBV28|TRBD1
TGTGCCAGCAGTTTTTTGGGACAGAGTCTACATCAGCCCCAGCATTTT
CASSFLGQSLHQPQHF
>TRBJ2-2|TRBV4-1|.
TGCGCCAGCAGCCAGGGGGCGCGGGAGCCCGGGGAGCTGTTTTTT
CASSQGAREPGELFF
>TRBJ1-1|TRBV18|.
TGTGCCAGCTCACCACCTTCACGGCCGGGAACTGAAGCTTTCTTT
CASSPPSRPGTEAFF
>TRBJ1-2|TRBV19|TRBD1
TGTGCCAGTAGTATTGTAATGGGACAGGGACTTGGCTACACCTTC
CASSIVMGQGLGYTF
>TRBJ2-7|TRBV2|.
TGTGCCAGCAGAGCCGAGGGCGGGCAGTACTTC
CASRAEGGQYF
>TRBJ2-7|TRBV11-2|TRBD2
TGTGCCAGCAGCAGGCCGGGACTAGCTAGTTACGAGCAGTACTTC
CASSRPGLASYEQYF
>TRBJ2-1|TRBV7-3|TRBD1
TGTGCCAGCAGCTTAAAAGGGGGCGCATCCTACAATGAGCAGTTCTTC
CASSLKGGASYNEQFF
>TRBJ2-2|TRBV5-6|.
TGTGCCAGCAGCTGGGCACAATACACCGGGGAGCTGTTTTTT
CASSWAQYTGELFF
>TRBJ1-3|TRBV6-5|.
TGTGCCAGCAGTTCCGCAGGGAAGACTGGAAACACCATATATTTT
CASSSAGKTGNTIYF
>TRBJ2-2|TRBV9|.
TGTGCCAGTACACTTGACTGGCTGACCGGGGAGCTGTTTTTT
CASTLDWLTGELFF
>TRBJ2-3|TRBV5-8|TRBD1
TGTGCCAGCAGCCTAGACAGGGTAGATACGCAGTATTTT
CASSLDRVDTQYF
>TRBJ1-1|TRBV19|.
TGTGCCAGTATCCCAGGGAACATGAACACTGAAGCTTTCTTT
CASIPGNMNTEAFF
>TRBJ2-7|TRBV7-9|.
TGTGCCAGCAGTCCCCGCATGCGTAACGAGCAGTACTTC
CASSPRMRNEQYF
>TRBJ2-7|TRBV28|TRBD1
TGTGCCAGCAGTCGCGCCGGGACAGGGTGGTCCTACGAGCAGTACTTC
CASSRAGTGWSYEQYF
>TRBJ2-5|TRBV18|.
TGTGCCAGCTCACCCCAGGAAGGAGAGACCCAGTACTTC
CASSPQEGETQYF
>TRBJ2-3|TRBV27|.
TGTGCCAGCAGTTCCGACGGGTATCGCACAGATACGCAGTATTTT
CASSSDGYRTDTQYF
>TRBJ2-7|TRBV18|TRBD1
TGTGCCAGCTCACCGGTCCAGGGGGTGGGAGAGCAGTACTTC
CASSPVQGVGEQYF
>TRBJ1-5|TRBV6-5|.
TGTGCCAGCAGTTCCACAGGGATTCAGCCCCAGCATTTT
CASSSTGIQPQHF
>TRBJ2-2|TRBV27|.
TGTGCCAGCAGTCTAGACACCGGGGAGCTGTTTTTT
CASSLDTGELFF
>TRBJ1-3|TRBV6-5|.
TGTGCCAGCAGTTACTCAGGCAGGGGAGGAAACACCATATATTTT
CASSYSGRGGNTIYF
>TRBJ2-2|TRBV18|TRBD2
TGTGCCAGCTCACCACCGAGGTTACTAGCGGGGGGCGCGAACACCGGGGAGCTGTTTTTT
CASSPPRLLAGGANTGELFF
>TRBJ1-4|TRBV7-2|TRBD1
TGTGCCAGCAGCCAGGGACAGGGGTATGAAAAACTGTTTTTT
CASSQGQGYEKLFF
>TRBJ2-5|TRBV29-1|TRBD1
TGCAGCGTTCAAACTACAGGGGGAAGAGGTGAGACCCAGTACTTC
CSVQTTGGRGETQYF
>TRBJ1-2|TRBV5-6|TRBD1
TGTGCCAGCAGCGTGGGGGGACAGGGGGCGGATGGCTACACCTTC
CASSVGGQGADGYTF
>TRBJ2-1|TRBV19|.
TGTGCCAGTAGTGACCTCCAAGCGCAGGGGACAAATGAGCAGTTCTTC
CASSDLQAQGTNEQFF
>TRBJ1-5|TRBV9|TRBD1
TGTGCCAGCAGCGTTACCGGGACAGGGGTTCAGCCCCAGCATTTT
CASSVTGTGVQPQHF
>TRBJ2-5|TRBV5-4|.
TGTGCCAGCAGCCAGCAGGGAGGCGAGACCCAGTACTTC
CASSQQGGETQYF
>TRBJ2-2|TRBV19|TRBD1
TGTGCCAGTAGTAGGACAGGGGACACCGGGGAGCTGTTTTTT
CASSRTGDTGELFF
>TRBJ2-3|TRBV2|.
TGTGCCAGCAGCGAATGGCAGGGCGGCACCACAGATACGCAGTATTTT
CASSEWQGGTTDTQYF
>TRBJ2-3|TRBV11-2|.
TGTGCCAGCAGCCCGGCGGGCACAGATACGCAGTATTTT
CASSPAGTDTQYF
>TRBJ2-7|TRBV28|.
TGTGCCAGCAGTTTATGGGGGGCGTCTCACTACGAGCAGTACTTC
CASSLWGASHYEQYF
>TRBJ2-7|TRBV9|.
TGTGCCAGCAGCGCGGACACGGTCTCCTACGAGCAGTACTTC
CASSADTVSYEQYF
>TRBJ1-3|TRBV6-5|TRBD1
TGTGCCAGCAGTTACGACAGGGGTTACGGAAACACCATATATTTT
CASSYDRGYGNTIYF
>TRBJ1-3|TRBV2|.
TGTGCCAGCAGTGTGGCCCAACCTCAGTCTGGAAACACCATATATTTT
CASSVAQPQSGNTIYF